Listed below are T cell receptor beta chains from one sample, sequenced in a study of T cell responses to AZD1222 COVID-19 vaccine. Assay used: immunoSEQ multiplex PCR; TCRdb lists only in-frame clones, some missing. This table has 120,000 or so clones, about 89% appearing once. The material sequenced was peripheral blood, taken on day 0 of MenACWY control vaccination. Receptors originate from an adult in good health. Both conserved end residues are part of each CDR3. The D gene is left open where the match is weak.

TRBV11-3 TRBD2 CASSQTRLAGRFYEQYF
TRBV7-9 . CASSQGYGYTF
TRBV2 . CASSERRPHEGNQPQHF
TRBV3-1/TRBV3-2 TRBD2 CASSEREGRETQYF
TRBV5-4 . CASSPPGVLQETQYF
TRBV6-6 . CASSLAGGDYGYTF
TRBV6-5 . CASSSRETQYF
TRBV6-2/TRBV6-3 . CASSLDTDTQYF
TRBV11-2 . CASSLVGQGQPQHF
TRBV3-1/TRBV3-2 . CASSPGLRGASEKLFF
TRBV23-1 . CASSQSIRTGRANYGYTF
TRBV5-1 . CASRLLSGNTGELFF
TRBV5-6 . CASSLGGLANQPQHF
TRBV7-2 . CASSLVKGEDGYTF
TRBV30 . CAWKIGTSTGELFF
TRBV29-1 . CSVVEGNSPLHF
TRBV6-1 . CASSERPDSYYGYTF
TRBV9 . CASSDRGTVTDTQYF
TRBV6-5 TRBD2 CASSPPGGDAGELFF
TRBV24-1 . CATSDSYGASYNEQFF
TRBV3-1/TRBV3-2 TRBD1 CASSPGQGNYNEQFF
TRBV7-9 TRBD2 CASGEGLAKNIQYF
TRBV24-1 . CATSDPRAGVTGELFF
TRBV9 TRBD1 CASSKTGAPNTGELFF
TRBV7-9 . CASSLPGISITEAFF
TRBV7-3 TRBD1 CASGTGTGELFF
TRBV11-2 . CASSLTWGNYGYTF
TRBV7-3 . CASSLSLDTQYF
TRBV5-8 . CASSGTSYNSPLHF
TRBV19 TRBD2 CASSPPDVTLAGGPASETQYF
TRBV11-2 . CASSLDLPTVEGYTF
TRBV7-2 . CASSFRSSDGEQFF
TRBV9 . CASSAENIYLSTEAFF
TRBV7-9 . CASSLRGGYEQYF
TRBV25-1 . CASPVLLRGRGNSPLHF
TRBV11-3 . CASSQGINEKLFF
TRBV3-1/TRBV3-2 . CASSSPGLRTDTQYF
TRBV6-1 . CASSEKSMNTEAFF
TRBV24-1 . CATSGQGGEAFF
TRBV7-9 TRBD1 CASSSTGTGSSPLHF
TRBV30 . CAWSAPLGAAQPQHF
TRBV6-2/TRBV6-3 . CASSYPQRGQQETQYF
TRBV13 TRBD2 CASRTSGRRNEQFF
TRBV5-6 TRBD2 CASSWNRLAGTGELFF
TRBV12-3/TRBV12-4 . CASSLPNQPQHF
TRBV19 . CASSSGQPQGTEAFF
TRBV4-3 TRBD1 CASSQGPGQGSEAFF
TRBV3-1/TRBV3-2 . CASSQFIQAPQYF
TRBV5-1 TRBD2 CASSQSGRSDETQYF
TRBV19 TRBD2 CASSMALAVYNEQFF
TRBV29-1 . CKTSRRPAPQSSYNEQFF
TRBV6-5 . CASSYSGHYEQYF
TRBV7-8 TRBD1 CASSPWTGGKFDEKLFF